This TCR beta chain emerged from a study of T cell responses to AZD1222 COVID-19 vaccine. Details on this clone: Its antigen is currently unknown.

The data were produced by immunoSEQ multiplex PCR, yet TCRdb's version contains in-frame clones alone and is incomplete. Counted here are around 130,000 clones, about 93% occurring once; the ten biggest clones make up 0.85% to 0.95%. Deletions cut 2 bases from V and 0 bases from J, with 10 bases between. Germline V lookup: CDR1 MNHEY, CDR2 SMNVEV (reference sequence). This CDR3 contains 15 residues. Regarding the study as a whole: Spike-wide coverage was observed for vaccine-associated CD4 TCRs, with dominant responses at 160-218 and 743-854. Close to half of all spike-specific TCRs reportedly target regions of the variants that are unmutated.

The chain employs TRBV27 and TRBJ1-2; tentative D call: TRBD1 (5 bases). This TCR derives from an adult in good health. The source material was peripheral blood, sampled on day 0 of AZD1222 vaccination. The CDR3 DNA reads as TGTGCCAGCAGTTTAAGGGGTATTACTAACTATGGCTACACCTTC. Its translation: CASSLRGITNYGYTF.